The 27 T cell receptor beta chains below all came from one sample that was sequenced in a study of blood T cell repertoires in COVID-19. Using immunoSEQ multiplex PCR, the repertoire was profiled, and TCRdb retains in-frame clones only, with some absent. The data contain approximately 150,000 clones, approximately 88% of them singletons. The sample was peripheral blood. The receptors stem from a man in his 70s with acute or convalescent COVID-19.

The CDR3 DNA sequence: TGTGCCAGTAGCCTTGGGGACAGGGGGTCCAATCAGCCCCAGCATTTT. Amino acid sequence: CASSLGDRGSNQPQHF. The rearrangement uses TRBV19 and TRBJ1-5, with TRBD1 matching 11 bases. V lost 6 bases, J lost 3 bases, and 7 bases stayed unmatched. Germline CDR1 is LNHDA and CDR2 is SQIVND (reference sequence). The CDR3 extends over 16 amino acids.

The chain employs TRBV3-1 (or the pseudogene TRBV3-2) and TRBJ2-5; the D gene is possibly TRBD1 (6 bases). The CDR3 runs to 12 residues. Germline-derived CDR1 and CDR2 are LGHDT and YNNKEL (reference sequence). Trimming took 4 bases from V and 3 from J, leaving 6 bases between them. The CDR3 loop is CASSRTEETQYF. CDR3 in DNA: TGTGCCAGCAGCCGGACAGAAGAGACCCAGTACTTC.

This chain joins TRBV28 and TRBJ2-7; TRBD1 matches 9 bases. This CDR3 spans 15 amino acids. J gave up 4 bases and V 3 bases, and 7 bases lay outside the gene matches. CDR1 is MDHEN and CDR2 is SYDVKM in the germline V gene. As DNA, the CDR3 is TGTGCCAGCAGTTTGATGGGGACAGGGTCTTACGAGCAGTACTTC. Protein: CASSLMGTGSYEQYF.

The J gene is TRBJ2-2, the V gene TRBV2; TRBD2 agrees at 7 bases. CDR3 size: 15 residues. With 6 bases clipped from V and 7 bases from J, the junction kept 11 bases outside the gene matches. Germline CDR1 SNHLY, CDR2 FYNNEI. The DNA of the CDR3 is TGTGCCAGCAGGAGGGAATGGGGGGGTGTCGGGGAGCTGTTTTTT. Translation gives CASRREWGGVGELFF.

This clone was observed once. The chain employs TRBV4-1 and TRBJ2-3; the match to TRBD1 covers 7 bases. The CDR3 contains 15 residues. J lost 1 base, V lost 4 bases, and 5 bases had no gene match. In germline, CDR1 is MGHRA, CDR2 YSYEKL. The CDR3 bases are TGCGCCAGCAGCCCTAACAGGGGTCGCACAGATACGCAGTATTTT. Its protein product is CASSPNRGRTDTQYF.

This clone was seen just once. The CDR3 sequence is CASSPNGQFAGELFF. In DNA, the CDR3 is TGTGCCAGCTCACCGAATGGACAGTTTGCCGGGGAGCTGTTTTTT. This sequence joins TRBV18 and TRBJ2-2, with TRBD1 as a possible D gene (6 bases). V was clipped by 3 bases and J by 6 bases, with 14 bases between them. CDR3 size: 15 residues. CDR1 is KGHSH, CDR2 LQKENI, per germline.

The CDR3 region has the DNA TGTGCCAGCAGCCCGCAGCGGGCCCGCACAGATACGCAGTATTTT. It yields the protein CASSPQRARTDTQYF. The chain couples TRBV9 to TRBJ2-3; TRBD2 is a possible D gene (6 bases). The CDR3 sequence is 15 residues long. Germline assignment: CDR1 SGDLS and CDR2 YYNGEE. Trimming cost V 4 bases and J 1 base, with 13 bases left between them.

This sequence joins TRBV30 and TRBJ2-1; D might be TRBD2 (5 bases). The CDR3 contains 17 residues. V lost 3 bases and J lost 1, with 19 bases in between. In germline, CDR1 is GTSNPN, CDR2 SVGIG (reference sequence). This chain's CDR3 is CAWRREGRRWSYNEQFF. The CDR3, as DNA: TGTGCCTGGAGGCGTGAAGGCCGGAGGTGGTCCTACAATGAGCAGTTCTTC.

In its sample, this clone was seen a few times. The chain combines TRBV5-1 with TRBJ1-1; the D gene is possibly TRBD1 (5 bases). The CDR3 length is 15 residues. Deletions cut 0 bases from V and 5 bases from J, with 14 bases between. CDR1 is SGHRS and CDR2 is YFSETQ in the germline V gene. CDR3 amino acids: CASSLVAGRMTEAFF. As DNA, the CDR3 is TGCGCCAGCAGCTTGGTGGCAGGGAGGATGACTGAAGCTTTCTTT.

The gene calls are TRBV5-1 and TRBJ2-2, with TRBD2 as a possible D gene (6 bases). The CDR3 consists of 16 residues. V gave up 2 bases and J gave up 2 bases, with 13 bases separating them. Germline assignment: CDR1 SGHRS and CDR2 YFSETQ. In DNA form, the CDR3 reads TGCGCCAGCAGCTTCCTCGGGACTCTCAACACCGGGGAGCTGTTTTTT. It specifies CASSFLGTLNTGELFF.

The rearrangement links TRBV5-1 to TRBJ2-2; TRBD2 agrees at 8 bases. The CDR3 length is 16 residues. Germline V CDR1 and CDR2: SGHRS, YFSETQ. Trimming took 4 bases from V and 1 from J; bases not matched to a gene: 6. CDR3 DNA: TGCGCCAGCAGCCCCCGGACTAGCCGGAACACCGGGGAGCTGTTTTTT. It codes for CASSPRTSRNTGELFF.

This rearrangement joins TRBV6-5 to TRBJ1-1; maybe TRBD1 (6 bases). CDR3 length equals 15 residues. The V end lost 8 bases, the J end lost 5 bases, and 21 bases lay between the germline ends. Germline V CDR1 and CDR2: MNHEY, SVGAGI. CDR3 in amino acids: CASRIWGGSPTEAFF. The CDR3 coding sequence is TGTGCCAGCCGCATCTGGGGGGGCAGCCCTACTGAAGCTTTCTTT.

CDR3 in DNA: TGCAGCGTTTCATCCGGGGGGTTCAATCAGCCCCAGCATTTT. This gives the protein CSVSSGGFNQPQHF. The V call is TRBV29-1, the J call TRBJ1-5; maybe TRBD1 (5 bases). Germline V gene lookup returns CDR1 SQVTM and CDR2 ANQGSEA. This CDR3 region has 14 residues. V lost 5 bases, J lost 3 bases, and 14 bases lay in between. Based on the CDR3 plus reference TRBV29-1 and TRBJ1-5, the full variable domain is SAVISQKPSRDICQRGTSLTIQCQVDSQVTMMFWYRQQPGQSLTLIATANQGSEATYESGFVIDKFPISRPNLTFSTLTVSNMSPEDSSIYLCSVSSGGFNQPQHFGDGTRLSIL.

The V gene is TRBV29-1, the J gene TRBJ2-1, with 13 positions matching TRBD2. Losses at the gene ends were 4 bases for V and 1 base for J; bases not matched to a gene: 7. In germline, CDR1 is SQVTM, CDR2 ANQGSEA. This CDR3 spans 17 amino acids. The CDR3 region has the DNA TGCAGCGTTGTTGGGACTAGCGGGAAAGTATCCTACAATGAGCAGTTCTTC. Its protein product is CSVVGTSGKVSYNEQFF.

This clone was found once. The chain carries TRBV2 and TRBJ2-3; 7 positions match TRBD2. Germline lookup yields CDR1 SNHLY and CDR2 FYNNEI. CDR3 length: 15 residues. With V trimmed by 3 bases and J by 1 base, 4 bases remained unmatched. CDR3 DNA sequence: TGTGCCAGCAGTGAGCGGGAGATCGGCACAGATACGCAGTATTTT. Its translation is CASSEREIGTDTQYF.

The V call is TRBV7-2, the J call TRBJ2-7; D unclear. CDR1 is SGHTA, CDR2 FQGNSA, per germline. The CDR3 sequence is 12 residues long. The V end was cut by 4 bases, the J end by 9 bases, with 13 bases between. The CDR3 nucleotides are TGTGCCAGCAGCTCATATACCGGCGGGCAGTACTTC. Translation gives CASSSYTGGQYF.

This sequence joins TRBV27 and TRBJ2-2; 9 nucleotides match TRBD1. Germline CDR1 is MNHEY and CDR2 is SMNVEV (reference sequence). This CDR3 has 17 amino acids. Germline trimming cut 3 bases from V and 4 bases from J; bases unmatched to any gene: 9. The chain's CDR3 is CASSFAPGQGPTGELFF. The CDR3 DNA reads as TGTGCCAGCAGTTTTGCCCCAGGACAGGGGCCCACCGGGGAGCTGTTTTTT.

The J gene is TRBJ1-1, the V gene TRBV20-1; 7 bases line up with TRBD1. Germline CDR1 DFQATT, CDR2 SNEGSKA (reference sequence). V lost 3 bases, J lost 4 bases, and 8 bases stayed unmatched. This CDR3 is 14 amino acids long. The CDR3 sequence is CSASFRSGGTEAFF. DNA of the CDR3: TGCAGTGCTAGTTTCCGATCAGGGGGCACTGAAGCTTTCTTT.

This chain uses TRBV19 with TRBJ2-6; 7 bases match TRBD1. The germline V gene has CDR1 LNHDA and CDR2 SQIVND (reference sequence). J was trimmed by 0 bases and V by 4 bases; bases with no gene match: 6. The CDR3 sequence is 17 residues long. The CDR3 here is CASSKTGRFSGANVLTF. As DNA, the CDR3 is TGTGCCAGTAGTAAGACAGGGCGATTCTCTGGGGCCAACGTCCTGACTTTC.

The rearrangement joins TRBV6-5 to TRBJ1-1; TRBD1 aligns across 7 bases. Germline V CDR1 and CDR2: MNHEY, SVGAGI. The ends lost 6 bases at V and 7 bases at J; junction bases unmatched: 8. This CDR3 has 13 residues. The CDR3: CASSKTGELEAFF. The CDR3 nucleotides read TGTGCCAGCAGCAAAACAGGGGAACTTGAAGCTTTCTTT.

The chain combines TRBV19 with TRBJ1-2, with D maybe TRBD1 (5 bases). CDR3 length: 12 amino acids. Germline values: CDR1 LNHDA, CDR2 SQIVND (reference sequence). V was shortened by 6 bases and J by 8 bases, with 13 bases between the two germline ends. This CDR3 is CASRAGTWGYTF. The CDR3, as DNA: TGTGCCAGTAGGGCGGGGACCTGGGGCTACACCTTC.

This chain links TRBV6-5 with TRBJ1-3, with D unresolved. The V end lost 0 bases, the J end lost 1 base, and 4 bases lay between the germline ends. From germline, CDR1 is MNHEY and CDR2 SVGAGI. The CDR3 is 14 amino acids. The CDR3 loop is CASSYSPSGNTIYF. CDR3 sequence (DNA): TGTGCCAGCAGTTACTCCCCGTCTGGAAACACCATATATTTT.

V usage is TRBV12-3 or TRBV12-4 and J usage is TRBJ2-3; 8 positions match TRBD2. Trimming took 6 bases from V and 1 from J; bases not matched to a gene: 0. The CDR3 totals 13 residues. The CDR3 sequence is CASRLAGTDTQYF. In DNA form, the CDR3 reads TGTGCCAGCAGACTAGCGGGCACAGATACGCAGTATTTT.

The gene calls are TRBV6-5 and TRBJ1-1; possibly TRBD1 for D (5 bases). CDR1 is MNHEY and CDR2 is SVGAGI in the germline V gene. The CDR3 spans 14 residues. Trimming removed 6 bases at V and 5 bases at J, with 16 bases between. Written as DNA, the CDR3 is TGTGCCAGCAGAGGTACAGGCTACAGGACTGAAGCTTTCTTT. Amino acid sequence: CASRGTGYRTEAFF.

This sequence joins TRBV19 and TRBJ2-2; 15 nucleotides match TRBD2. The CDR3 consists of 16 residues. Trimming took 8 bases from V and 3 from J; bases not matched to a gene: 4. Germline values: CDR1 LNHDA, CDR2 SQIVND (reference sequence). The CDR3 spells CASRTSGRGDTGELFF. The CDR3, as DNA: TGTGCCAGTCGGACTAGCGGGAGGGGGGACACCGGGGAGCTGTTTTTT.

The chain has TRBV19 and TRBJ1-1; no clear D gene. V gave up 2 bases and J gave up 0 bases, with 4 bases separating them. This CDR3 contains 13 residues. From germline, CDR1 is LNHDA and CDR2 SQIVND (reference sequence). The CDR3 here is CASSINMNTEAFF. The DNA of the CDR3 is TGTGCCAGTAGTATAAATATGAACACTGAAGCTTTCTTT.

The rearrangement links TRBV5-1 to TRBJ2-7; 7 nucleotides align to TRBD1. The CDR3 sequence is 15 residues long. V was pared by 5 bases and J by 0 bases, with 8 bases of the junction left unmatched. Germline V gene lookup returns CDR1 SGHRS and CDR2 YFSETQ. This chain's CDR3 is CASRDGQALSYEQYF. DNA for the CDR3: TGCGCCAGCAGGGACGGACAGGCCCTCTCCTACGAGCAGTACTTC.